Detailed here is one TCR beta chain. Trimming took 4 bases from V and 10 from J, leaving 14 bases between them. CDR1 is LGHNA, CDR2 YSLEER, per germline. The CDR3 is 13 amino acids. The entry originates in a study of blood T cell repertoires in COVID-19. Study-level background: From T cells, B-cell-depleted T cells, or PBMCs came the material, which was cDNA or gDNA.

Methods used by the authors: Amplified reference gene primers provided the basis for estimating nucleated cell counts. Clones were read by immunoSEQ multiplex PCR, and TCRdb kept only the in-frame ones, dropping some. The D gene and trimming were derived from the DNA, and the V and J assignments and clone size from that table. The sample shows 130,000 or so clones, roughly 84% of them seen only once. The source of this sequence is a woman aged 55-70 years with acute or convalescent COVID-19. Sequences were obtained from peripheral blood. The chain combines TRBV4-3 with TRBJ2-1; the D is unclear. In DNA form, the CDR3 reads TGCGCCAGCAGCCTCGCCGCCTCCACAGAGCAGTTCTTC. Translation: CASSLAASTEQFF.